The entry that follows covers one TCR beta chain sequence. Its antigen is unidentified. Use of 60 Vbeta and 13 Jbeta primers characterized the PCR. The protocol was immunoSEQ multiplex PCR, while the TCRdb copy is restricted to in-frame clones and leaves out a portion. The sample includes approximately 140,000 clones, roughly three quarters seen only once; the top ten take about 1.6%. The sample originates from a study of cytomegalovirus exposure and HLA in healthy donors. Study-level points and caveats: Later on, a genetic analysis was performed. It linked a missense variant in DCLRE1C with V- and J-gene trimming of TCR beta. Analyses of presence/absence relied on an assumption of roughly uniform sequencing depth across donors.

Sequenced: PBMCs. The source is a young woman in good health and CMV-seronegative.

CDR3 loop: CASSQAGQTGAFF. The CDR3 nucleotides are TGTGCCAGCAGCCAAGCGGGACAGACGGGAGCTTTCTTT. This rearrangement joins TRBV4-2 to TRBJ1-1; 7 bases fit TRBD1. V gave up 1 base and J gave up 10 bases; unmatched junction bases: 6. This CDR3 comprises 13 residues. Germline values: CDR1 LGHNA, CDR2 YNFKEQ.